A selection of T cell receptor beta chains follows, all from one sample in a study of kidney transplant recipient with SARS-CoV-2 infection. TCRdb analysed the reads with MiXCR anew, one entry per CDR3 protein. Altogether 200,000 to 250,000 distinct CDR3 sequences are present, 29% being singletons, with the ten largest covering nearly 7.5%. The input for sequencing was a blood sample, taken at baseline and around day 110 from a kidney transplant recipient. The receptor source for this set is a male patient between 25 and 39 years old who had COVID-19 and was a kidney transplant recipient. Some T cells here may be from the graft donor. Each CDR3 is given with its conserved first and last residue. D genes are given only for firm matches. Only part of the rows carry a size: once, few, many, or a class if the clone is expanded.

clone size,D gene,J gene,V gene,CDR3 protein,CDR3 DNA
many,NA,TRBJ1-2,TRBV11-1,CASSMMHKAGKTYGYTF,TGTGCCAGCAGCATGATGCATAAGGCTGGAAAGACCTATGGCTACACCTTC
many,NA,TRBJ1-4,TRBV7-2,CASSLVGGTHEKLFF,TGTGCCAGCAGCTTAGTAGGGGGGACGCATGAAAAACTGTTTTTT
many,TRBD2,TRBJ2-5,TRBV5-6,CASSFASGGETQYF,TGTGCCAGCAGCTTTGCTTCCGGGGGGGAGACCCAGTACTTC
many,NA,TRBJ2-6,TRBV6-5,CASSYPSSGANVLTF,TGTGCCAGCAGTTACCCTAGCTCTGGGGCCAACGTCCTGACTTTC
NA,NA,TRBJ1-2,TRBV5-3,CARTLQVVRKTYGYTF,TGTGCCAGAACTCTCCAAGTGGTGAGAAAGACCTATGGCTACACCTTC
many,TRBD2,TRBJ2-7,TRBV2,CASSEALRASGRVDEQYF,TGTGCCAGCAGTGAAGCGCTTAGGGCTAGCGGGAGAGTAGACGAGCAGTACTTC
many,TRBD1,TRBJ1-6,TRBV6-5,CASMATGGADNSPLHF,TGTGCCAGCATGGCGACAGGGGGCGCCGATAATTCACCCCTCCACTTT
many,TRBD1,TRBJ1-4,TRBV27,CASSSLRTGLEKLFF,TGTGCCAGCAGTTCTTTGCGGACAGGGCTTGAAAAACTGTTTTTT
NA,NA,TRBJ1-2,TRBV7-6,CANSWYSESRKTYGYTF,TGTGCCAACAGCTGGTACAGTGAATCTCGAAAGACCTATGGCTACACCTTC
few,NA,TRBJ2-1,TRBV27,CASSVLAGNEQFF,TGTGCCAGCAGTGTCCTAGCCGGGAATGAGCAGTTCTTC
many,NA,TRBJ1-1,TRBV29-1,CSVGDRRNTEAFF,TGCAGCGTAGGCGACAGGAGGAACACTGAAGCTTTCTTT
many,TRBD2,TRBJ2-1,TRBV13,CASSWRSGGSSEQFF,TGTGCCAGCAGCTGGCGTAGCGGGGGGTCTTCTGAGCAGTTCTTC
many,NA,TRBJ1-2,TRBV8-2,CGSSHTDSRKTYGYTF,TGTGGCAGTTCTCACACTGATAGCCGAAAGACCTATGGCTACACCTTC
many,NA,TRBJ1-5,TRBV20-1,CSAGQPGEPQHF,TGCAGTGCCGGACAGCCGGGGGAGCCCCAGCATTTT
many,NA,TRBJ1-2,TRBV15,CATSILKRCGKTYGYTF,TGTGCCACCAGCATACTGAAAAGGTGTGGAAAGACCTATGGCTACACCTTC
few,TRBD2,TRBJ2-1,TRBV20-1,CSANKILAGILKGGEQFF,TGCAGTGCTAACAAGATCCTAGCGGGGATTCTCAAGGGGGGTGAGCAGTTCTTC
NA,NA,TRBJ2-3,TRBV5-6,CASSRRYTQYF,TGTGCCAGCAGCCGAAGGTATACGCAGTATTTT
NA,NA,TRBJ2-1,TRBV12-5,CASGLSQDNEQFF,TGTGCTAGTGGTTTGTCACAGGACAATGAGCAGTTCTTC
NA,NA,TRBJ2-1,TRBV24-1,CATSDFRSSYNEQFF,TGTGCCACCAGTGATTTTCGTAGCTCCTACAATGAGCAGTTCTTC
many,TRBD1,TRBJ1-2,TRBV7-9,CASTFPTGFIDGYTF,TGTGCCAGCACCTTTCCGACAGGGTTCATCGATGGCTACACCTTC
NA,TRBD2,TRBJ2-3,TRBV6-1,CASMRAGEGDTQYF,TGTGCCAGCATGAGGGCGGGAGAGGGAGATACGCAGTATTTT
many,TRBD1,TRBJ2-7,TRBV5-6,CASSFMGTGTYEQYF,TGTGCCAGCAGCTTCATGGGGACAGGGACCTACGAGCAGTACTTC
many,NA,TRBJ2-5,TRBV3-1,CASSMRFPISFSETQYF,TGTGCCAGCAGCATGCGGTTTCCCATTTCTTTCTCTGAGACCCAGTACTTC
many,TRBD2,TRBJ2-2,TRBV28,CASSLMGQGGLAGGSGELFF,TGTGCCAGCAGTTTAATGGGACAGGGCGGACTAGCGGGAGGATCCGGGGAGCTGTTTTTT
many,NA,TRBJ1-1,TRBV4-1,CASSQWQGGATEAFF,TGCGCCAGCAGTCAATGGCAGGGCGGGGCCACTGAAGCTTTCTTT
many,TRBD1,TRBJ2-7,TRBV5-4,CASSPRQGGVEEQYF,TGTGCCAGCAGTCCTAGACAGGGGGGAGTTGAGGAGCAGTACTTC
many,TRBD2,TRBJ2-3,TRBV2,CASRGLELTDTQYF,TGTGCCAGCAGGGGACTAGAGCTCACAGATACGCAGTATTTT
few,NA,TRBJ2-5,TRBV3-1,CANSLRHPISFSETQYF,TGTGCCAACAGCTTAAGGCATCCCATTTCTTTCTCTGAGACCCAGTACTTC
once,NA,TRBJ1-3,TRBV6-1,CAGSEEVGRSGNTIYF,TGTGCCGGCAGTGAAGAAGTGGGAAGATCTGGAAATACCATATATTTT
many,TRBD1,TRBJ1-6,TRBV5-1,CASSLETGDSYNSPLHF,TGCGCCAGCAGCTTGGAGACAGGGGACTCCTATAATTCACCCCTCCACTTT
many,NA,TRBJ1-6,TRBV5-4,CASSLRVSDSPLHF,TGTGCCAGCAGCCTCCGGGTTTCTGATTCACCCCTCCACTTT
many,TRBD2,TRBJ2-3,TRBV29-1,CSVAGGQGDTQYF,TGCAGCGTTGCGGGGGGGCAGGGAGATACGCAGTATTTT
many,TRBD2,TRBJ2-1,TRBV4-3,CASSQDRGGYNEQFF,TGCGCCAGCAGCCAAGATCGGGGGGGCTACAATGAGCAGTTCTTC
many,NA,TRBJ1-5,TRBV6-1,CASSELPDSNQPQHF,TGTGCCAGCAGTGAATTACCAGATAGCAATCAGCCCCAGCATTTT
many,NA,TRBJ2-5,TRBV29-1,CSVGPTSPAASAEETQYF,TGCAGCGTTGGACCCACCTCCCCAGCCGCCTCGGCTGAAGAGACCCAGTACTTC
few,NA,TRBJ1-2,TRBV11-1,CASSRVPKAGKAYGYTF,TGTGCCAGCAGCCGCGTTCCTAAGGCTGGAAAGGCCTATGGCTACACCTTC
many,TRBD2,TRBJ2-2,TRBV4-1,CASSPAIAGGPGGELFF,TGCGCCAGCAGCCCCGCCATAGCGGGGGGGCCCGGCGGGGAGCTGTTTTTT
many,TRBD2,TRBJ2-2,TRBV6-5,CASVRIGLAGGSGELFF,TGTGCCAGCGTGCGCATCGGACTAGCGGGAGGTTCTGGGGAGCTGTTTTTT
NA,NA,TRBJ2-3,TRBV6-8,CASSRDGYTQYF,TGTGCCAGCAGTCGGGATGGATATACGCAGTATTTT
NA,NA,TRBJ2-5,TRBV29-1,CSVETETGRETQYF,TGCAGCGTCGAAACCGAGACAGGGAGGGAGACCCAGTACTTC
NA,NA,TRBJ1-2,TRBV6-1,CASSTATSMRKTYGYTF,TGTGCCAGCAGTACCGCTACCTCTATGCGAAAGACCTATGGCTACACCTTC
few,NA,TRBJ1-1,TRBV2,CASSESTGTTLAFF,TGTGCCAGCAGTGAATCTACAGGGACGACTCTAGCTTTCTTT
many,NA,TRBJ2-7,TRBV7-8,CASTIDRNYEQYF,TGTGCCAGCACCATTGACAGAAATTACGAGCAGTACTTC
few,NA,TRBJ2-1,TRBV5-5,CASSPPRTGWDEQFF,TGTGCCAGCAGCCCCCCTCGCACAGGCTGGGATGAGCAGTTCTTC
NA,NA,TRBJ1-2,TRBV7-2,CASSPRDTAPNYGCTF,TGTGCCAGCAGCCCCCGGGACACCGCTCCTAACTATGGCTGCACCTTC
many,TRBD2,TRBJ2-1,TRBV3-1,CASSPESPSGNREQFF,TGTGCCAGCAGCCCCGAATCCCCTAGCGGGAATCGTGAGCAGTTCTTC